Sequencing of this TCR beta chain was carried out in a study of blood T cells in healthy people across ages (dated by TCRdb to the mid-2010s). About the study as a whole: Template switching captured roughly one uniquely barcoded TCR beta cDNA molecule per two T cells in model experiments. Using deep sequencing normalized with unique cDNA molecular identifiers, the study measured how TCR beta repertoire diversity changes with age. Four age groups were formed from the donors: young (average approximately 15 years), middle-aged (just under 40), aged (roughly 56) and long-lived (roughly 81). To avoid experimental bias, donors of different ages were randomly spread across the sequencing lanes. Two additional independent replicas of 1 million unique cDNA reads from the same blood draw were analyzed for two donors (one aged 18 to 29 and one aged 80 or older).

The receptor library was made with 5' RACE. Sequencing relied on an Illumina HiSeq 2500. A second PCR of roughly 7 to 11 cycles was performed with a sample-barcoded 5' primer and a J-beta primer mix. Each TCR beta cDNA molecule received a unique molecular identifier from a template-switch 5' adaptor carrying 12 random nucleotides. Each sample yielded at least 2.5 million CDR3-containing paired-end reads. The Mint cDNA synthesis kit, primed by a TRBC-specific oligonucleotide, was used to synthesize first-strand cDNA from all RNA. Following uracil-DNA glycosylase treatment, all cDNA underwent a first 18-cycle PCR with the universal primers M1SS and BC2_uni_R. On the study's bioinformatics: For normalization, 1 million high-quality reads were randomly selected from each sample, with every read carrying a distinct molecular identifier. Reads with shared molecular identifiers were discarded instead of being binned into consensus sequences. CDR3 identification, clonotype clustering and error correction used MiTCR with a Q25 quality threshold and the strictest error-elimination algorithm. A nonparametric unseen species model with Euler transformation was used to estimate lower-bound total TCR beta diversity. TCRdb trimmed public reads at Q25 via fastp, called clones via MiXCR and kept in-frame beta chains. Every CDR3 protein is listed once, alongside the most common genes and DNA of its rows. TCRdb, rather than the study authors, made the V and J calls. The sample table contains about 400,000 distinct CDR3 sequences; only one count was recorded for about 49% of them. 51% of the sample lies in the top ten.

Sequences DFQATT (CDR1) and SNEGSKA (CDR2) are obtained from the germline V gene (reference sequence). From its cysteine to its phenylalanine, the CDR3 spans 15 amino acids. Only the CDR3 DNA is retained, 45 bases long and in frame from the first base. Donors were a few dozen systemically healthy Caucasian individuals from Russia aged roughly 6 to 90 years. Around 10 milliliters of peripheral blood were collected from each donor into EDTA-treated Vacutainer tubes. Ficoll-Paque density-gradient centrifugation was used to isolate PBMCs, with at least 6.5 million per sample. Total RNA, at least 6 micrograms per sample, was extracted from PBMCs with Trizol reagent. For every donor, an aliquot of PBMCs went through flow cytometry to measure the percentages of naive CD45RAhigh/CD27high T cells. Comment on this clonotype: The antigen it binds to is not known. No per-base quality is available; no much larger clone lies one base away.

Study-wide findings and limitations: Compared with the aged group, the long-lived group had more naive CD4+ T cells, fewer expanded clones and increased TCR diversity, suggesting age selection. Observed TCR beta diversity correlated strongly with the percentage of naive T cells measured by flow cytometry. Since profiling was done on bulk unsorted PBMCs, naive and antigen-experienced compartments could not be conclusively compared. Estimates of total diversity from one million sequenced T cells were regarded as lower bounds and underestimates. As age increased, observed TCR beta diversity per million T cells dropped in a roughly linear way, and a significant reduction was already evident by age 40. Because donor CMV infection status was unknown, age-related changes in expanded clonotypes were potentially confounded.

This receptor chain uses TRBV20-1 and TRBJ2-1; the D segment cannot be called with confidence. The last part of the DNA fits TRBJ2-7 better; the J call may be wrong. The specimen was blood. This clonotype was sampled from a man in his sixties in good health. The base sequence is TGCAGTGCTAGAGAACCGGACCAATCCTACAATGAGCAGTACTTC. Translated, this gives CSAREPDQSYNEQYF.